This entry is about one T cell receptor (beta chain). RNA extraction and reverse transcription yielded cDNA as sequencing template. TCRdb's table, derived via immunoSEQ multiplex PCR, lists solely in-frame clones and lacks some. The sample holds about 120,000 clones; less than 45% are singletons and the top ten take 3% to 3.5%. The data belong to a study of CD8+ T cells in alopecia areata. Study at large: Treatment comprised oral tofacitinib, 5 to 10 mg twice daily, in treated patients. A 6-month off-drug phase came after tofacitinib, which had lasted 6 to 18 months.

CDR1 SGHRS and CDR2 YFSETQ come from the germline V gene. The ends lost 7 bases at V and 3 bases at J; junction bases unmatched: 5. The CDR3 extends over 14 amino acids. This receptor was identified in a human donor with alopecia areata. The sample comprised CD4+ T cells sorted from blood. The J gene is TRBJ1-4, the V gene TRBV5-1; 8 positions agree with TRBD1. CDR3 bases: TGCGCCAGCGGCACAGGGGGAGCTAATGAAAAACTGTTTTTT. It specifies CASGTGGANEKLFF.